This T cell receptor (beta chain) was found in a study of shared clonotypes between healthy human individuals. The germline V and J ends were trimmed by 3 bases and 0 bases, with 8 bases remaining between them. The CDR3 is made up of 14 amino acids. CDR1 SGHRS and CDR2 YFSETQ come from the germline V gene. Measured with immunoSEQ multiplex PCR; TCRdb has only the in-frame clones, and not every one. The top ten clones hold around 0.4% of a sample with approximately 2.3 million clones, about 92% of them seen once. V gene TRBV5-1 combines with J gene TRBJ2-3, with D perhaps TRBD1 or TRBD2 (5 bases each). The sample comprised naive CD4+ T cells from PBMCs. The subset here: CD45RA+ positively selected. The source of this sequence is a man younger than 35 in good health. Some clones in this sample may be carry-over from other donors' samples. Here the CDR3 reads CASSWDGSTDTQYF. For the CDR3, the DNA is TGCGCCAGCAGCTGGGACGGTAGCACAGATACGCAGTATTTT.